The sequence of this TCR beta chain was determined in a study of cytomegalovirus exposure and HLA in healthy donors. A remark on this clone: Its antigen is not identified. The same CDR3 can be traced to other DNA sequences in this sample.

General study findings and limits: Researchers reported from a later analysis that most CMV-associated TCR beta chains appeared HLA-restricted. Productive rates of about 87% or about 30% were seen for most TCR beta V segments in an earlier analysis.

PCR primers comprised 60 Vbeta and 13 Jbeta primers. Assay: immunoSEQ multiplex PCR; the TCRdb copy retains only in-frame clones and omits some. Of around 91,000 clones listed, around 78% are singletons. The CDR3 covers 13 residues. The germline CDR1 and CDR2 sequences are SGHAT and FQNNGV. Trimming pared 5 bases from V and 4 bases from J, leaving 8 bases between. The receptor was derived from a male donor in good health and CMV-seropositive. The gene calls are TRBV11-2 and TRBJ1-4; no definite D call. The source material was PBMCs. The CDR3 loop reads CASSPGLNEKLFF. CDR3 nucleotides: TGTGCCAGCAGCCCCGGTCTTAATGAAAAACTGTTTTTT.